Below are 19 T cell receptor beta chains sequenced from a single sample in a study of blood T cell repertoires in COVID-19. Measured with immunoSEQ multiplex PCR; TCRdb has only the in-frame clones, and not every one. Of about 240,000 clones in the sample, roughly 80% were seen once. The specimen was peripheral blood. These receptors were taken from a woman aged 80 or over with acute or convalescent COVID-19.

In its sample, this clone was seen once. The gene calls are TRBV15 and TRBJ1-2; D may be TRBD1 (5 bases). V was cut by 1 base and J by 4 bases, with 7 bases left in between. The CDR3 covers 13 residues. CDR1 is LNHNV and CDR2 is YYDKDF in the germline V gene (reference sequence). The CDR3: CATSRGGSYGYTF. CDR3 nucleotide sequence: TGTGCCACCAGCAGAGGGGGCAGCTATGGCTACACCTTC.

The rearrangement joins TRBV6-5 to TRBJ2-1; tentatively, D is TRBD2 (6 bases). This CDR3 spans 15 amino acids. Trimming left V 8 bases short and J 0 bases short, with 14 bases between. Germline loops: CDR1 MNHEY, CDR2 SVGAGI. The CDR3 coding sequence is TGTGCCAGCTCCCAGGAGGGTAGCTCCTACAATGAGCAGTTCTTC. It is translated as CASSQEGSSYNEQFF.

This clone was detected once. The chain carries TRBV12-3 or TRBV12-4 and TRBJ2-4; 7 nucleotides agree with TRBD1. The CDR3 extends over 13 amino acids. The CDR3 reads CATGTVIKNIQYF. The DNA for the CDR3 is TGTGCTACTGGGACAGTAATCAAAAACATTCAGTACTTC.

This chain uses TRBV3-1 (or the pseudogene TRBV3-2) with TRBJ2-5; 9 bases match TRBD2. The germline V gene encodes CDR1 LGHDT and CDR2 YNNKEL (reference sequence). Trimming cost V 1 base and J 4 bases; bases outside gene matches: 7. This CDR3 has 16 residues. DNA for the CDR3: TGTGCCAGCAGCCAAGTCTGGACTAGCGCCCCAGAGACCCAGTACTTC. Translation: CASSQVWTSAPETQYF.

The chain has TRBV15 and TRBJ2-2, with D maybe TRBD2 (5 bases). This CDR3 spans 15 amino acids. Trimming took 5 bases from V and 6 from J, leaving 16 bases between them. Germline V lookup: CDR1 LNHNV, CDR2 YYDKDF (reference sequence). This CDR3 is CATSLDITRAGELFF. For the CDR3, the DNA is TGTGCCACCAGCCTTGACATCACGCGGGCCGGGGAGCTGTTTTTT.

The V call is TRBV7-9, the J call TRBJ2-2; D is perhaps TRBD1 (5 bases). CDR1 is SEHNR, CDR2 FQNEAQ, per germline (reference sequence). The CDR3 is 14 residues long. Deletions cut 4 bases from V and 1 base from J, with 7 bases between. The CDR3 DNA reads as TGTGCCAGCAGCTCTACAGGGAACACCGGGGAGCTGTTTTTT. It translates to CASSSTGNTGELFF.

V and J are TRBV6-6 and TRBJ2-5, with 9 bases lining up with TRBD1. Germline V lookup: CDR1 MNHNY, CDR2 SVGAGI (reference sequence). V shed 7 bases and J 6 bases; nucleotides not matched to a gene: 12. The CDR3 has 15 amino acids. The CDR3 DNA reads as TGTGCCAGCAACCCCGGGACAGGGTTTCCCCAGACCCAGTACTTC. This codes for CASNPGTGFPQTQYF.

The chain carries TRBV29-1 and TRBJ1-2; D remains ambiguous. Deletions cut 5 bases from V and 1 base from J, with 8 bases between. Germline CDR1 SQVTM, CDR2 ANQGSEA. The CDR3 spans 12 residues. The CDR3 spells CSVPDLNYGYTF. CDR3 sequence (DNA): TGCAGCGTTCCAGATCTTAACTATGGCTACACCTTC. Combining the CDR3 with reference TRBV29-1 and TRBJ1-2 gives the whole variable domain SAVISQKPSRDICQRGTSLTIQCQVDSQVTMMFWYRQQPGQSLTLIATANQGSEATYESGFVIDKFPISRPNLTFSTLTVSNMSPEDSSIYLCSVPDLNYGYTFGSGTRLTVV.

The V call is TRBV19, the J call TRBJ2-2; tentative D call: TRBD2 (6 bases). Germline values: CDR1 LNHDA, CDR2 SQIVND (reference sequence). The V end was cut by 7 bases, the J end by 3 bases, with 18 bases between. This CDR3 region has 16 residues. In nucleotides, the CDR3 is TGTGCCAGTATCTCGTCGGGGGAGGTCGACACCGGGGAGCTGTTTTTT. Amino acid sequence: CASISSGEVDTGELFF.

The rearrangement uses TRBV5-5 and TRBJ1-6, with D perhaps matching TRBD1 (6 bases). V was cut by 4 bases and J by 5 bases, with 19 bases left in between. CDR3 length: 17 residues. The V gene's germline CDR1 is SGHKS and CDR2 YYEKEE (reference sequence). The CDR3 coding sequence is TGTGCCAGCAGCCTCGGACAGCCGGGCTTCAATAATTCACCCCTCCACTTT. The encoded protein is CASSLGQPGFNNSPLHF.

For the CDR3, the DNA is TGTGCCAGCAGCTTGGGGACTAGCGGTCACTCCATCTACAATGAGCAGTTCTTC. Its protein product is CASSLGTSGHSIYNEQFF. This chain joins TRBV5-5 and TRBJ2-1, with 10 bases aligning to TRBD2. Germline V lookup: CDR1 SGHKS, CDR2 YYEKEE (reference sequence). V shed 0 bases and J 3 bases; nucleotides not matched to a gene: 9. CDR3 length: 18 residues.

This chain connects TRBV3-1 (or the pseudogene TRBV3-2) to TRBJ2-1; 8 bases are shared with TRBD2. The V gene's germline CDR1 is LGHDT and CDR2 YNNKEL (reference sequence). V gave up 6 bases and J gave up 4 bases; unmatched junction bases: 8. CDR3 length: 15 residues. In DNA, the CDR3 is TGTGCCAGCAGGCCCCGCGGGGGGACTTACAATGAGCAGTTCTTC. Translating gives CASRPRGGTYNEQFF.

The chain combines TRBV29-1 with TRBJ2-1; D gene uncertain. Looked up from germline, CDR1 is SQVTM and CDR2 is ANQGSEA. The CDR3 spans 13 residues. The V end lost 6 bases, the J end lost 9 bases, and 18 bases lay between the germline ends. DNA of the CDR3: TGCAGCGTCGCCCTTTTCGGCTCGGGTGAGCAGTTCTTC. Translation: CSVALFGSGEQFF.

The V call is TRBV5-4, the J call TRBJ2-7, with 7 positions matching TRBD1. Germline-derived CDR1 and CDR2 are SGHNT and YYREEE (reference sequence). J was trimmed by 5 bases and V by 3 bases; bases with no gene match: 5. The CDR3 runs 13 residues. The CDR3, as DNA: TGTGCCAGCAGCTCGGACAGGCTCCACGAGCAGTACTTC. Residues: CASSSDRLHEQYF.

This chain links TRBV10-3 with TRBJ2-4; 7 bases agree with TRBD2. The CDR3 consists of 12 residues. The ends lost 8 bases at V and 4 bases at J; junction bases unmatched: 2. Germline values: CDR1 ENHRY, CDR2 SYGVKD. CDR3 residues: CAIGEGKNIQYF. As DNA, the CDR3 is TGTGCCATCGGGGAGGGGAAAAACATTCAGTACTTC.

This chain uses TRBV27 with TRBJ1-1; D not certain. The CDR3 runs to 14 residues. Trimming stripped 5 bases from V and 1 base from J, with 11 bases between. CDR1 is MNHEY, CDR2 SMNVEV, per germline (reference sequence). CDR3 sequence: CASSPIEGNTEAFF. CDR3 sequence (DNA): TGTGCCAGCAGTCCCATTGAGGGGAACACTGAAGCTTTCTTT.

The rearrangement joins TRBV5-1 to TRBJ1-1, with D perhaps TRBD1 (6 bases). CDR1 is SGHRS, CDR2 YFSETQ, per germline. Deletions cut 4 bases from V and 1 base from J, with 17 bases between. This CDR3 has 16 amino acids. The CDR3 coding sequence is TGCGCCAGCAGCCCCCGGGGACATTCGGGGAACACTGAAGCTTTCTTT. Protein sequence: CASSPRGHSGNTEAFF.

The chain combines TRBV18 with TRBJ1-1, with D possibly TRBD1 on 6 matching bases. Trimming took 2 bases from V and 1 from J, leaving 8 bases between them. CDR1 and CDR2 from the germline V gene are KGHSH and LQKENI. The CDR3 has 14 residues. The DNA for the CDR3 is TGTGCCAGCTCACCAAGACAGGAGAACACTGAAGCTTTCTTT. Translation gives CASSPRQENTEAFF.

The V call is TRBV12-3 or TRBV12-4, the J call TRBJ1-6; D remains unclear. V lost 0 bases and J lost 8, with 5 bases in between. The length of the CDR3 is 13 residues. CDR3 bases: TGTGCCAGCAGTTTAGCGAGAGATTCACCCCTCCACTTT. Encoded protein: CASSLARDSPLHF.